This TCR beta chain is drawn from a study of blood T cell repertoires in COVID-19. Turning to the study itself: Specimens from acute and convalescent COVID-19 originated in the United States, Italy and Spain. Nucleic acid was either cDNA or gDNA, and it came from T cells, B-cell-depleted T cells, or PBMCs.

Trimming took off 1 base at V and 1 base at J, with 7 bases between the two ends. CDR3 length equals 13 residues. Germline CDR1 is GTSNPN and CDR2 is SVGIG (reference sequence). Study processing details: From reference gene primer amplification, estimates of nucleated cell counts were derived. The method was immunoSEQ multiplex PCR; TCRdb's version includes in-frame clones alone and lacks a portion of them. V, J and clone size were drawn from that table, and D and trimming were deduced from the DNA. Seen here are tens of thousands of clones, around 89% observed once, and the top ten hold 1.5% to 2%. This receptor was taken from a man aged 55-75 years with acute or convalescent COVID-19. V and J are TRBV30 and TRBJ2-5; TRBD1 might be the D (6 bases). Specimen: peripheral blood. This CDR3 reads CAWSADSQETQYF. As DNA, the CDR3 is TGTGCCTGGAGTGCGGACAGCCAAGAGACCCAGTACTTC.